This TCR beta chain was sequenced during a study of cytomegalovirus exposure and HLA in healthy donors (dated by TCRdb to 2016 to 2017). Broadly, across the study: An earlier analysis of several hundred of the donors reported more than 250 Gb of sequence data and some 100 million unique TCR beta sequences from about 180 million T cells. HLA typing covered class I and class II loci at four-digit resolution. Typing coverage varied by locus: 629-630 donors for A, B, C, DRB1 and DQB1; more than 500 for DQA1; about 570 for DPA1; around 490 for DPB1. A later genetic analysis took genome-wide SNP genotypes for about three fifths of the roughly 670 donors and used that subset as a discovery cohort. Roughly 300 gigabases of sequencing data and approximately 85 million unique TCR sequences were included in an early release covering over 600 HLA-typed donors. Rather than using new phenotypic data, the later analysis identified candidate immune exposures from TCR beta sequences and from how often those sequences occurred across donors. On average, 235,054 unique TCR beta nucleotide sequences were sequenced per donor among several hundred genotyped donors of the cohort, with roughly a sixth of those sequences being non-productive. A later analysis re-examined previously published TCR beta repertoires from roughly 650 donors and added high-resolution HLA genotyping to investigate patterns of TCR occurrence. Using immunosequencing, the study profiled T cell repertoires from roughly 650 subjects and related those repertoires to cytomegalovirus serostatus. The study aimed to test whether cataloging public T cell receptors could reveal signatures of past pathogen exposure. An earlier analysis of several hundred of the donors applied high-throughput TCR beta sequencing to assess whether each TCR beta V gene segment acted as functional or pseudogenic. A separate validation cohort of approximately 130 different subjects was used in addition to the 666-subject first cohort. Alongside the repertoire data, information on donor age, sex, ethnicity and CMV serostatus was compiled. Of the roughly 400 genotyped donors, over 70% fell in the genetic ancestry cluster associated with self-reported Caucasian donors. To predict cytomegalovirus infection status, the study combined high-throughput TCR immunosequencing, statistical association of individual TCRs with disease status, and machine learning. Five DR-DQ haplotypes were treated as single units for association and clustering because of strong linkage in the cohort. All discovery cohort repertoires had been generated on a single sequencing platform. Here is what the overall study found, with its caveats: HLA typing was unavailable for some donors at each locus, so association tests used only the typed subset. According to a later genetic analysis, donors in an Asian-associated ancestry cluster had fewer N-insertions in productive TCRs than the approximately 690-donor mean. According to a later analysis, most CMV-associated TCR beta chains appeared to be HLA-restricted, and the HLA associations seemed to be driven largely by CMV exposure. The authors suggested that the approach could potentially be generalized to other disease states and immunological phenotypes. Strong co-occurrence of HLA alleles, especially DR and DQ, made assigning TCR associations to individual alleles difficult. The 87-base-pair reads could not distinguish some IMGT-functional V segments, including TRBV6-2 and TRBV6-3, so those segments were excluded. Linkage disequilibrium might explain the correlated functional status among segregating V segments, but an unknown experimental factor could not be ruled out. Several of the top co-occurrence clusters appeared to be linked to parvovirus B19, influenza, CMV and Epstein-Barr virus, according to a later analysis. A further reported finding was that TCR beta sequences accurately predicted the HLA-A and HLA-B alleles for most subjects in the first cohort. A group of highly shared sequence variants was considered likely to be a technical artifact of the sequencing pipeline. A few of the identified cytomegalovirus-associated TCR beta chains were confirmed in vitro to be specific for cytomegalovirus antigens. The classifier was reported to diagnose cytomegalovirus status with high specificity and sensitivity in both the original cohort and the validation cohort. According to a later analysis, TCR association rates differed among HLA loci, with DRB1 alleles showing the most associated TCRs and HLA-C alleles showing the fewest. The only immune exposure information available for the cohort was CMV serostatus. In a later analysis, HLA-associated TCR beta chains showed more clonal expansion and lower generation probabilities than non-associated chains that were equally common. Sequencing depth was assumed to be roughly uniform across donors in the presence/absence analyses, though that assumption may not hold. The study listed 164 TCR beta chains as associated with cytomegalovirus. V-gene and J-gene trimming of TCR beta chains was associated with a missense DCLRE1C variant in a later genetic analysis, and the association was replicated in an independent cohort. Most TCR sequences were seen in very few donors, while some public TCRs were found in many individuals. This cohort had only TCR beta chains sequenced, and the lack of alpha or paired-chain data limited which features could be detected. Because counts were too low, roughly 16 rarely observed V segments, including chromosome 9 orphons, were left out of the earlier analysis of 500 to 750 of the donors. In an earlier analysis of 587 of the donors, most TCR beta V segments appeared in productive rearrangements about 90% or about 30% of the time, broadly matching IMGT annotations. At a false discovery rate of 0.05, a later analysis linked under 20,000 TCR beta sequences to specific HLA alleles.

Regarding this clone: Its antigen is currently not known. No base qualities exist here, and no much larger clone lies one base off it. At the DNA level, this CDR3 is encoded by other sequences in the same sample as well.

V gives up 4 bases and J gives up 2 bases, and the segment between their germline ends measures 5 bases. From the cysteine up to the phenylalanine, the CDR3 has a length of 11 residues. The read is trimmed to its CDR3 DNA, 33 bases read in frame from base 1. The germline V gene (reference sequence) specifies DFQATT as CDR1 and SNEGSKA as CDR2. The cohort was made up of 500 to 800 healthy bone marrow donors. All cohort members were sampled while nominally healthy, although unrecorded immune exposures were likely present. The donor tested CMV seronegative and was one of the 352 seronegative cohort members. Each donor provided a peripheral blood sample, and peripheral blood mononuclear cells were used for TCR beta sequencing. Genomic DNA extraction from the blood cell samples was performed with the Qiagen DNeasy Blood Extraction Kit. The library was made by the immunoSEQ multiplex PCR assay. A mixture of 60 forward primers for TCR Vbeta segments and 13 reverse primers for TCR Jbeta segments was used in the multiplex PCR. The CDR3 region of rearranged TCR beta genes was amplified from genomic DNA with a multiplex PCR assay. Amplified TCR beta libraries were sequenced as 87-base-pair reads on the Illumina HiSeq System. As for how the authors treated the data: A later analysis counted some 80 million unique TCR beta chains across the 670 or so repertoires, and about 10 million of these chains were shared by at least two donors. To remove PCR and sequencing errors, raw reads were error-corrected and collapsed into unique sequences using a nearest-neighbor algorithm that merged closely related sequences. CDR3 sequences were aligned to IMGT reference sequences to assign V, D and J gene segments. For a sequence to be retained, a match of at least six nucleotides was required to both a V gene segment and a J gene segment. Rearrangements were called productive when the CDR3 lacked stop codons and stayed in frame with V and J; all others were non-productive. Following IMGT convention, CDR3 was defined as the stretch from the second conserved V-encoded cysteine up to the conserved J-encoded phenylalanine. In an earlier analysis of approximately 500 of the donors, sequences lacking an unambiguous match to a single V gene segment were excluded. An earlier analysis of 500 to 700 of the donors classified V segments as functional when productive rearrangements were above 56.7% and as segregating when the standard deviation between donors was above 5%. To diagnose cytomegalovirus status from the catalog of TCR beta chain sequences, a statistical classification framework was built. In a later analysis, V and J genes were assigned by comparing TCR nucleotide sequences against IMGT/GENE-DB human TR gene sequences. A later analysis assigned CDR3 sequences and most-parsimonious VDJ recombination scenarios with the TCRdist pipeline. In a later analysis, each TCR beta chain was defined by its CDR3 amino acid sequence together with its V-gene family, and reads lacking a unique V-gene family were excluded. In a later analysis, several hundred highly shared, low-generation-probability nucleotide sequences were removed to address suspected cross-contamination and a sequencing artifact. A later analysis calculated a clonal expansion index for each public chain from normalized within-repertoire ranks of inferred template counts. A later analysis computed generation probabilities with a VDJ recombination model fitted to out-of-frame rearrangements, and checked the results against IGoR. Hypergeometric tests were used in a later analysis to score TCR-TCR, TCR-HLA and TCR-CMV co-occurrence, with a repertoire-size bias correction applied to the TCR pairs. To estimate false discovery rates, a later analysis permuted the HLA or CMV assignments 20 times. In a later analysis, co-occurring TCRs were grouped with DBSCAN, and TCRdist sequence similarity was added when clustering was performed within HLA-allele-positive subsets. Repertoires with fewer than 30,000 or more than 120,000 public chains, plus five repertoires with anomalous nucleotide sharing, were excluded from co-occurrence clustering. This immuneACCESS table, as held by TCRdb, lists in-frame sequences with V and J called but not all clones. Of the missing ones, under half trace to an unresolved V gene in checked studies; the others have no known cause. The V and J calls and clone size come from that table; D and trimming were worked out from the DNA. For this sample there are 100,000 to 150,000 clones; approximately 15% appear just once. The ten largest clones represent under 2.5% of the sample.

The source is a woman aged 18 to 35 in good health and CMV-seronegative. Sequenced sample: PBMCs. Rearrangement joined TRBV20-1 to TRBJ1-2; the D gene assignment is ambiguous. The CDR3 has the sequence CSATPNYGYTF. The DNA sequence is given as TGCAGTGCTACTCCGAACTATGGCTACACCTTC.